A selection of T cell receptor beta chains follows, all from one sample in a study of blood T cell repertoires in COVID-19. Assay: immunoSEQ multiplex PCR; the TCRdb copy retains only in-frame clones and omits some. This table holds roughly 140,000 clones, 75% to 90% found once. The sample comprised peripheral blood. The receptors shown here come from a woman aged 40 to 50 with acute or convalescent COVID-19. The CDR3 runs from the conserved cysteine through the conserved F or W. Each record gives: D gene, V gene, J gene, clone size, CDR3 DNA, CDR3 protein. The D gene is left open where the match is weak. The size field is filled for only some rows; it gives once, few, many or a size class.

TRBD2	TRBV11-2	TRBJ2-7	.	TGTGCCAGCAGCTGGACTAGCGGGGGGCTGAGCTCCTACGAGCAGTACTTC	CASSWTSGGLSSYEQYF
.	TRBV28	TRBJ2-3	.	TGTGCCAGCAGTTTGGCGGAAGATACGCAGTATTTT	CASSLAEDTQYF
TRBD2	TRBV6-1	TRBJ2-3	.	TGTGCCAGCAGTGAAGCTAGCGGGTCTTCCACTTCTAGCACAGATACGCAGTATTTT	CASSEASGSSTSSTDTQYF
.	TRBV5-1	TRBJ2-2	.	TGCGCCAGCAGCTCGGGACACCAGAACACCGGGGAGCTGTTTTTT	CASSSGHQNTGELFF
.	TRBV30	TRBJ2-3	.	TGTGCCTGGAGTGTAAACGACGGAGTAGATACGCAGTATTTT	CAWSVNDGVDTQYF
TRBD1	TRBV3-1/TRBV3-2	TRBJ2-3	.	TGTGCCAGCAGCCCTGGGACAGGTTTGGTGGATACGCAGTATTTT	CASSPGTGLVDTQYF
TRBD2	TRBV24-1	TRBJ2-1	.	TGTGCCACCAGCCCCTCGGGGGGAAATTTAAGGCACGAGCAGTTCTTC	CATSPSGGNLRHEQFF
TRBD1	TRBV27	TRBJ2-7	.	TGTGCCAGCAGTTTAAACGAGGGGGCTAGCGAGCAGTACTTC	CASSLNEGASEQYF
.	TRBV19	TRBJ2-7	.	TGTGCCAGTAGTATAGTAGAACTCTACGAGCAGTACTTC	CASSIVELYEQYF
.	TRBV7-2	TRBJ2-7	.	TGTGCCAGCAGCTTAAGCGTCCAGCGGGTTTACGAGCAGTACTTC	CASSLSVQRVYEQYF
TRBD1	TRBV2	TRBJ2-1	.	TGTGCCAGCAGCGTACAGGGGGCCGGCAATGAGCAGTTCTTC	CASSVQGAGNEQFF
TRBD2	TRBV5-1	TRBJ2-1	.	TGCGCCAGCAGCTTCACGCCTACTAGCGGGGCTGAGCAGTTCTTC	CASSFTPTSGAEQFF
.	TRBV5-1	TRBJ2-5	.	TGCGCCAGCAGCTTGTTTCTGCAGGACCAAGAGACCCAGTACTTC	CASSLFLQDQETQYF
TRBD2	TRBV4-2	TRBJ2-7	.	TGTGCCAGCAGCCAAGAGCCAGCGGGAAGCTCCTACGAGCAGTACTTC	CASSQEPAGSSYEQYF
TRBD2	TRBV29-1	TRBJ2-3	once	TGCAGCGTAAAGGGACTAGCGGGGGAGCGGGATACGCAGTATTTT	CSVKGLAGERDTQYF
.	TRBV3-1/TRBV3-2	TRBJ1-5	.	TGTGCCAGCAGCCAAGACGGCGCAGGGGATCAGCCCCAGCATTTT	CASSQDGAGDQPQHF
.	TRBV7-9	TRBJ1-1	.	TGTGCCAGCAGCCCCCCCCTCACAGGGATGAACACTGAAGCTTTCTTT	CASSPPLTGMNTEAFF
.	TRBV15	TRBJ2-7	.	TGTGCCACCAGCAGTATTATCCCAGGCTACGAGCAGTACTTC	CATSSIIPGYEQYF
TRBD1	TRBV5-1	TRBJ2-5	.	TGCGCCAGCAGCTTGGGGGGGACAGATCAAGAGACCCAGTACTTC	CASSLGGTDQETQYF
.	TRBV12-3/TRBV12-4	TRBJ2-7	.	TGTGCCAGCAGTTTAGCGCAGACAGACGAGCAGTACTTC	CASSLAQTDEQYF
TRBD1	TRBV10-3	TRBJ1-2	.	TGTGCCATCAGTTCGGACAGGGGGCCGGGTGGCTACACCTTC	CAISSDRGPGGYTF
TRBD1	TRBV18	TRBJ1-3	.	TGTGCCAGCTCACTAACAGGGGGACCCTCTGGAAACACCATATATTTT	CASSLTGGPSGNTIYF
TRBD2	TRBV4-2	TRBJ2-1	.	TGTGCCAGCAGCCGGGGGACTAGCGAGTTGAATGAGCAGTTCTTC	CASSRGTSELNEQFF
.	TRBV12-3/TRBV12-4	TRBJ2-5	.	TGTGCCAGCAGTTTAGTCAGGGTAGAGACCCAGTACTTC	CASSLVRVETQYF
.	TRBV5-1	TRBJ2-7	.	TGCGCCAGCAGCTTGGAGGGTAGCAGGGGAACCTACGAGCAGTACTTC	CASSLEGSRGTYEQYF
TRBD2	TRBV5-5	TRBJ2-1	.	TGTGCCAGCAGCTTAACTAGCGCCAATGAGCAGTTCTTC	CASSLTSANEQFF
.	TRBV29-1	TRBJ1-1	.	TGCAGCGTTGCAGGAGGACACACTGAAGCTTTCTTT	CSVAGGHTEAFF
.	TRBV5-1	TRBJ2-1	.	TGCGCCAGCAGCTTGGAATCGTTCGGGGGCAATGAGCAGTTCTTC	CASSLESFGGNEQFF
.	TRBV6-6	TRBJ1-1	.	TGTGCCAGCAGTTCCAACGCGGGGCGCACTGAAGCTTTCTTT	CASSSNAGRTEAFF
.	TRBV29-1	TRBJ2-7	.	TGCAGCGCCCTGACAGGTTACGAGCAGTACTTC	CSALTGYEQYF
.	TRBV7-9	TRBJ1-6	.	TGTGCCAGCAGCTTAGACAGGCTTTATAATTCACCCCTCCACTTT	CASSLDRLYNSPLHF
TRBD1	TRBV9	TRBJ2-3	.	TGTGCCAGCAGCGTAGAAGGGACAGGGGTAGATACGCAGTATTTT	CASSVEGTGVDTQYF
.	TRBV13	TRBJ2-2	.	TGTGCCAGCAGCCTCGGGGGAAGCGGGGAGCTGTTTTTT	CASSLGGSGELFF
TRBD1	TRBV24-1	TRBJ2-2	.	TGTGCCACCAGTGATTTGACAGGGGCGGGCACCGGGGAGCTGTTTTTT	CATSDLTGAGTGELFF
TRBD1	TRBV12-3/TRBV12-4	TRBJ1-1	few	TGTGCCAGCAGTATAACAGGGGGCACTGAAGCTTTCTTT	CASSITGGTEAFF
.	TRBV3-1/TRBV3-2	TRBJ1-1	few	TGTGCCAGCAGCCAAGTCGCAGGGAACACTGAAGCTTTCTTT	CASSQVAGNTEAFF
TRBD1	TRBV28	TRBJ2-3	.	TGTGCCAGCAGACTGTCCCGGGACAGGGGGCGCATCACAGATACGCAGTATTTT	CASRLSRDRGRITDTQYF
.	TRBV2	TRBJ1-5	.	TGTGCCAGCAAGCTCCGACGGGCGGGGGACCAGCCCCAGCATTTT	CASKLRRAGDQPQHF
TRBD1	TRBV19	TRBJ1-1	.	TGTGCCAGTATAGCAGGGTTCAGGGGGCTGAGTACGATCGCTGAAGCTTTCTTT	CASIAGFRGLSTIAEAFF
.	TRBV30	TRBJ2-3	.	TGTGCCTGGAGTCTCGCGGGGACCACAGATACGCAGTATTTT	CAWSLAGTTDTQYF
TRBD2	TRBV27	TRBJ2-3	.	TGTGCCAGCGCACCGGGACTAGCGACAGATACGCAGTATTTT	CASAPGLATDTQYF
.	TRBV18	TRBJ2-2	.	TGTGCCAGCTCAGTTGACAGGCGACTCCTCGATACCGGGGAGCTGTTTTTT	CASSVDRRLLDTGELFF
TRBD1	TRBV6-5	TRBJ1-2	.	TGTGCCAGCAGTTCCAAGACAGGGTTTTATGGCTACACCTTC	CASSSKTGFYGYTF
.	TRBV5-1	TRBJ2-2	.	TGCGCCAGCAGCTTGAGCTGGGAGACCGGGGAGCTGTTTTTT	CASSLSWETGELFF
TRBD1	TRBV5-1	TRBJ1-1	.	TGCGCCAGCAGCTTCGGACAGGGAGGTGAAGCTTTCTTT	CASSFGQGGEAFF